This TCR beta chain was identified during a study of Ad26.COV2.S vaccination and SARS-CoV-2 variants. Looking at the study overall: Donor was assigned to the Ad26.COV2.S arm of trial COV1001. Ad26.COV2.S, an intramuscular injection, was given once or twice 56 days apart.

The treatment here: 15 to 20 received Ad26.COV2.S at low or high dose, single or two shots; several received placebo; per-sample allocation not given. Repertoires come from day 63 after the first vaccine or placebo injection. SARS-CoV-2 spike from the Wuhan strain was encoded by the vaccine, an Ad26 vector. The CDR3 runs to 12 residues. Between the trimmed V and J ends, which lost 7 bases and 6 bases, there was a span of 15 bases. Germline V gene lookup returns CDR1 SQVTM and CDR2 ANQGSEA. A note on this clone: The antigen is unknown.

Assay used: immunoSEQ multiplex PCR; TCRdb lists only in-frame clones, some missing. The data contain 350,000 to 400,000 clones, about nine tenths of them singletons. Overall study findings and caveats: Spike-specific TCR breadth was greater after Ad26.COV2.S than placebo.

The starting material was peripheral blood, obtained in a trial of Ad26.COV2.S vaccine versus placebo. The TCR comes from a person between 18 and 65 years old who received the Ad26.COV2.S COVID-19 vaccine or a placebo. The chain employs TRBV29-1 and TRBJ1-1; D gene ambiguous. CDR3 nucleotides: TGCAGCGCCAACGGTGTTCGGGCTGAAGCTTTCTTT. It yields the protein CSANGVRAEAFF.